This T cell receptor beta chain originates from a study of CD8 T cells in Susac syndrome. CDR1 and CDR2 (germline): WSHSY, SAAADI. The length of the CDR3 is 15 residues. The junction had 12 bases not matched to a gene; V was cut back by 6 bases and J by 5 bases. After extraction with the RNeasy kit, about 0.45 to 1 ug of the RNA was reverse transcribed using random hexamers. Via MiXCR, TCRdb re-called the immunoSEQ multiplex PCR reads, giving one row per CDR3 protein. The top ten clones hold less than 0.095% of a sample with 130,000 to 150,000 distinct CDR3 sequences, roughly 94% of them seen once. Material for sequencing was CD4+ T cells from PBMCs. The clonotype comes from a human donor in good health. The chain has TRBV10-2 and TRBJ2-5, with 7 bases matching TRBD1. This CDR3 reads CASRRMGQSAETQYF. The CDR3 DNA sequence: TGCGCCAGCAGGAGGATGGGACAGAGCGCGGAGACCCAGTACTTC.